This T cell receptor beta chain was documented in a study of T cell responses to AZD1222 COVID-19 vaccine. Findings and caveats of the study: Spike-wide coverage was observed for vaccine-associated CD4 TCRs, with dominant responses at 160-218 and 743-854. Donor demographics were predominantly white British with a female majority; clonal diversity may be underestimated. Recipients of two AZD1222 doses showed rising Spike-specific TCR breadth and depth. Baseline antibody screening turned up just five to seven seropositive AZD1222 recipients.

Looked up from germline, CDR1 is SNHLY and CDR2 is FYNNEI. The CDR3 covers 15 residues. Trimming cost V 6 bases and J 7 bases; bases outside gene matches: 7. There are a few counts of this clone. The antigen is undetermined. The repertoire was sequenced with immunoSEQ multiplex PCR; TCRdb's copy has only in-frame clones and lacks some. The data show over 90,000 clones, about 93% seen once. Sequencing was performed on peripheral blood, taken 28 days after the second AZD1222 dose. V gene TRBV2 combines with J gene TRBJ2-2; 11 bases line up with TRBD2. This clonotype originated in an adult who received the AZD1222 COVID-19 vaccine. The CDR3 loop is CASSPTSGVVGELFF. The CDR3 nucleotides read TGTGCCAGCAGCCCGACTAGCGGGGTTGTCGGGGAGCTGTTTTTT.